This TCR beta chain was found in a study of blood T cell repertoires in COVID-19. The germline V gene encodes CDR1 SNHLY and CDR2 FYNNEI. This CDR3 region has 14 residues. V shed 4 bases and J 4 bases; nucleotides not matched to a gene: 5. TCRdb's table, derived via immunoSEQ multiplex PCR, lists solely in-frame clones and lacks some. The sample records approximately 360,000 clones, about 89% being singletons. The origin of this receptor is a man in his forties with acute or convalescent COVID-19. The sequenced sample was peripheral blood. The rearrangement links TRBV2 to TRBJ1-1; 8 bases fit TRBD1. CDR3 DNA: TGTGCCAGCAGTGTTGTGACAGGGGTCACTGAAGCTTTCTTT. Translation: CASSVVTGVTEAFF.